This entry lists 27 T cell receptor beta chains sequenced from one sample in a study of T cells in localized non-small cell lung cancer. The assay was immunoSEQ multiplex PCR, and TCRdb's table has in-frame clones only and misses some. This table holds more than 100,000 clones, around 92% found once. Sequenced here: peripheral blood, sampled before any cancer treatment. Receptors originate from an older female donor with stage I lung adenocarcinoma.

This clone was seen a few times. The V call is TRBV7-9, the J call TRBJ1-2; possible D gene TRBD1, 5 bases. Germline values: CDR1 SEHNR, CDR2 FQNEAQ (reference sequence). V was clipped by 5 bases and J by 1 base, with 8 bases between them. CDR3 length: 13 amino acids. The CDR3 DNA sequence: TGTGCCAGCAGCAAGACAGTTAACTATGGCTACACCTTC. Protein product: CASSKTVNYGYTF.

V gene TRBV5-1 combines with J gene TRBJ2-1; D is perhaps TRBD1 (5 bases). The V end lost 0 bases, the J end lost 0 bases, and 13 bases lay between the germline ends. CDR3 length: 17 residues. Germline V gene sequence: CDR1 SGHRS, CDR2 YFSETQ. CDR3: CASSLDQGNTSYNEQFF. In nucleotides, the CDR3 is TGCGCCAGCAGCTTGGATCAGGGTAATACCTCCTACAATGAGCAGTTCTTC.

The CDR3 loop reads CASSLYGNIQYF. The CDR3 nucleotides are TGTGCCAGCAGCTTGTATGGAAACATTCAGTACTTC. The chain has TRBV5-4 and TRBJ2-4, with D unresolved. This CDR3 spans 12 amino acids. The V gene lost 1 base and the J gene lost 6 bases, with 5 bases spanning the gap. Germline V CDR1 and CDR2: SGHNT, YYREEE (reference sequence).

In DNA, the CDR3 is TGTGCCATCATGGACTCGGGCTCCTACAATGAGCAGTTCTTC. Its translation is CAIMDSGSYNEQFF. The chain joins TRBV10-3 to TRBJ2-1; TRBD2 might be the D (5 bases). Germline V gene lookup returns CDR1 ENHRY and CDR2 SYGVKD. The CDR3 is 14 amino acids. Trimming cost V 7 bases and J 0 bases, with 10 bases left between them.

The chain has TRBV15 and TRBJ2-7, with D hard to call. The germline CDR1 and CDR2 sequences are LNHNV and YYDKDF (reference sequence). V shed 0 bases and J shed 5 bases, with 8 bases lying between them. CDR3 length: 13 residues. The CDR3 coding sequence is TGTGCCACCAGCAGAGATCACGCGGACGAGCAGTACTTC. Protein: CATSRDHADEQYF.

The V and J genes are TRBV21-1 and TRBJ2-7; TRBD2, as called in the table, went unchecked against the DNA. TRBV21-1 corresponds to a pseudogene. The CDR3 is 15 amino acids. CDR3 nucleotide sequence: TGTGCCAGCAGCATACTAGCGGGAGGCCCCTACGAGCAGTACTTC. This gives the protein CASSILAGGPYEQYF.

This chain connects TRBV21-1 to TRBJ1-4. TRBV21-1 is marked as a pseudogene. The CDR3 length is 18 residues. The CDR3 DNA reads as TGTGCCAGCAGCAAAGCGGGACGAACTTCCTGCGGTAATGAAAAACTGTTTTTT. Translated, it gives CASSKAGRTSCGNEKLFF.

The chain carries TRBV7-9 and TRBJ2-5; 8 bases map to TRBD2. Germline V gene lookup returns CDR1 SEHNR and CDR2 FQNEAQ (reference sequence). Germline trimming cut 5 bases from V and 4 bases from J; bases unmatched to any gene: 9. The CDR3 is 15 amino acids. The CDR3 here is CASSIQAGVGETQYF. CDR3 in DNA: TGTGCCAGCAGCATCCAAGCGGGAGTGGGAGAGACCCAGTACTTC.

The rearrangement links TRBV30 to TRBJ1-1, with D possibly TRBD1 on 5 matching bases. Trimming left V 3 bases short and J 1 base short, with 21 bases between. This CDR3 has 17 amino acids. CDR1 and CDR2 from the germline V gene are GTSNPN and SVGIG (reference sequence). The CDR3 coding sequence is TGTGCCTGGAGCGAAAGGGTTTGGGGCAGGGAGAACACTGAAGCTTTCTTT. The encoded protein is CAWSERVWGRENTEAFF.

The chain joins TRBV2 to TRBJ2-7; D tentatively reads TRBD1 or TRBD2 (5 bases each). Germline V lookup: CDR1 SNHLY, CDR2 FYNNEI. The ends were cut back, 3 bases at V and 0 bases at J, with 12 bases in the middle. This CDR3 comprises 15 residues. CDR3 residues: CASSDFGAYSYEQYF. As DNA, the CDR3 is TGTGCCAGCAGTGACTTCGGGGCCTACTCCTACGAGCAGTACTTC.

V gene TRBV2 combines with J gene TRBJ2-7; D not resolved. CDR1 SNHLY and CDR2 FYNNEI come from the germline V gene. This CDR3 has 12 residues. Trimming cost V 2 bases and J 4 bases, with 6 bases left between them. The CDR3 protein is CASSEQLYEQYF. The CDR3 DNA sequence: TGTGCCAGCAGTGAACAATTATACGAGCAGTACTTC.

CDR3 coding DNA: TGTGCCAGCAGCTTGGGAGGAACGATCCGTCGAACATACGAGCAGTACTTC. It encodes CASSLGGTIRRTYEQYF. The V gene is TRBV5-8, the J gene TRBJ2-7; D is unclear. The V gene lost 0 bases and the J gene lost 4 bases, with 20 bases spanning the gap. Germline values: CDR1 SGHTS, CDR2 YDEGEE. This CDR3 has 17 residues.

The V and J genes are TRBV7-6 and TRBJ2-3; D is uncertain. The V gene's germline CDR1 is SGHVS and CDR2 FNYEAQ. Trimming removed 5 bases from V and 2 bases from J, with 5 bases in between. This CDR3 region has 12 residues. The CDR3 DNA follows: TGTGCCAGCAGCGCAGACACAGATACGCAGTATTTT. Protein sequence: CASSADTDTQYF. Based on the CDR3 plus reference TRBV7-6 and TRBJ2-3, the full variable domain is GAGVSQSPRYKVTKRGQDVALRCDPISGHVSLYWYRQALGQGPEFLTYFNYEAQQDKSGLPNDRFSAERPEGSISTLTIQRTEQRDSAMYRCASSADTDTQYFGPGTRLTVL.

The genes are TRBV18 and TRBJ2-1; 9 bases align to TRBD1. The V gene's germline CDR1 is KGHSH and CDR2 LQKENI. With 2 bases clipped from V and 2 bases from J, the junction kept 1 base outside the gene matches. The CDR3 spans 15 residues. This chain's CDR3 is CASSPDRGTYNEQFF. In DNA, the CDR3 is TGTGCCAGCTCACCAGACAGGGGGACCTACAATGAGCAGTTCTTC.

The chain links TRBV4-1 to TRBJ2-5; D remains ambiguous. Trimming shortened V by 0 bases and J by 5 bases, and 13 bases separated the two germline ends. The germline CDR1 and CDR2 sequences are MGHRA and YSYEKL. This CDR3 is built from 15 residues. CDR3 DNA: TGCGCCAGCAGCCAAGATACGCCTTTTGGGGAGACCCAGTACTTC. This sequence encodes CASSQDTPFGETQYF.

The chain carries TRBV5-1 and TRBJ1-1, with D possibly matching TRBD1 (6 bases). This CDR3 has 14 residues. Germline CDR1 reads SGHRS; CDR2 reads YFSETQ. Trimming removed 3 bases at V and 4 bases at J, with 13 bases between. The CDR3 reads CASSSGEWGTEAFF. The CDR3 DNA reads TGCGCCAGCAGCTCAGGGGAGTGGGGCACTGAAGCTTTCTTT.

CDR3 in amino acids: CASTRIVANEKLFF. The CDR3 DNA sequence: TGTGCCAGCACCCGCATTGTTGCGAATGAAAAACTGTTTTTT. This sequence joins TRBV2 and TRBJ1-4; D remains ambiguous. There are 14 residues in the CDR3. Germline CDR1 and CDR2: SNHLY and FYNNEI. V gave up 7 bases and J gave up 5 bases, with 14 bases separating them.

CDR3 in amino acids: CAIRGTESSYEQYF. DNA of the CDR3: TGTGCCATCAGGGGGACCGAGAGCTCCTACGAGCAGTACTTC. This chain uses TRBV10-3 with TRBJ2-7; D could derive from TRBD1 or TRBD2 (5 bases each). Germline loops: CDR1 ENHRY, CDR2 SYGVKD. V lost 6 bases and J lost 0, with 12 bases in between. This CDR3 spans 14 amino acids.

The CDR3 sequence is CASSKPGQGTYEQYF. The CDR3 region has the DNA TGTGCCAGCAGTAAACCGGGACAGGGGACCTACGAGCAGTACTTC. The rearrangement uses TRBV6-5 and TRBJ2-7, with 10 bases matching TRBD1. V was pared by 5 bases and J by 2 bases, with 6 bases of the junction left unmatched. The CDR3 loop spans 15 amino acids. Germline-derived CDR1 and CDR2 are MNHEY and SVGAGI.

The chain uses TRBV29-1 and TRBJ2-7, with a tentative D call TRBD2 (6 bases). Germline values: CDR1 SQVTM, CDR2 ANQGSEA. Trimming took off 6 bases at V and 5 bases at J, with 17 bases between the two ends. CDR3 size: 13 residues. CDR3 DNA: TGCAGCGTCTCGGGACTGGAGGTCAACGAGCAGTACTTC. This encodes CSVSGLEVNEQYF.

The CDR3 here is CATKSGLAGIGNEQFF. The CDR3 coding sequence is TGTGCCACGAAATCAGGACTAGCGGGAATTGGAAATGAGCAGTTCTTC. The chain employs TRBV19 and TRBJ2-1, with 12 bases lining up with TRBD2. V lost 10 bases and J lost 7; bases outside the gene matches: 14. Germline CDR1 reads LNHDA; CDR2 reads SQIVND (reference sequence). The CDR3 sequence is 16 residues long.

This chain joins TRBV7-3 and TRBJ1-2; D remains ambiguous. The germline CDR1 and CDR2 sequences are SGHTA and FQGTGA. Deletions cut 3 bases from V and 8 bases from J, with 16 bases between. CDR3 length equals 14 residues. The CDR3 DNA reads TGTGCCAGCAGCTTCGGCCCCTCAGGCTTCGGCTACACCTTC. Amino acids: CASSFGPSGFGYTF.

V and J are TRBV20-1 and TRBJ2-1; D is ambiguous. The V end lost 3 bases, the J end lost 6 bases, and 3 bases lay between the germline ends. The CDR3 extends over 10 amino acids. CDR1 DFQATT and CDR2 SNEGSKA come from the germline V gene (reference sequence). For the CDR3, the DNA is TGCAGTGCTAGCAGCAATGAGCAGTTCTTC. This encodes CSASSNEQFF.

The chain couples TRBV14 to TRBJ1-2, with 7 positions matching TRBD1. The CDR3 sequence is 16 residues long. Trimming removed 4 bases from V and 4 bases from J; junction bases left unmatched: 12. From germline, CDR1 is SGHDN and CDR2 FVKESK. CDR3 amino acids: CASSRKFSGGGYGYTF. The CDR3 nucleotides are TGTGCCAGCAGCCGCAAATTCTCAGGGGGGGGCTATGGCTACACCTTC. The full variable domain, in which reference TRBV14 and TRBJ1-2 provide the parts outside the CDR3, is EAGVTQFPSHSVIEKGQTVTLRCDPISGHDNLYWYRRVMGKEIKFLLHFVKESKQDESGMPNNRFLAERTGGTYSTLKVQPAELEDSGVYFCASSRKFSGGGYGYTFGSGTRLTVV.

The V call is TRBV5-5, the J call TRBJ1-5; D gene ambiguous. The CDR3 is 15 residues long. Germline V gives CDR1 SGHKS, CDR2 YYEKEE (reference sequence). The V and J ends lost 4 bases and 4 bases respectively, with 15 bases between them. The CDR3 DNA is TGTGCCAGCAGCATCTTGGTCGTCACAAATCAGCCCCAGCATTTT. Residues: CASSILVVTNQPQHF.

The chain employs TRBV6-5 and TRBJ2-7, with 11 nucleotides matching TRBD2. The CDR3 length is 15 residues. Germline V gene data show CDR1 as MNHEY and CDR2 as SVGAGI. The junction had 8 bases not matched to a gene; V was cut back by 6 bases and J by 4 bases. This CDR3 is CASSRETSGKYEQYF. CDR3 DNA sequence: TGTGCCAGCAGCAGAGAGACTAGCGGGAAGTACGAGCAGTACTTC.

This clone came up once. V usage is TRBV25-1 and J usage is TRBJ1-1, with a weak D call TRBD1 (5 bases). Trimming removed 6 bases from V and 1 base from J, with 15 bases in between. The germline V gene has CDR1 MGHDK and CDR2 SYGVNS. The CDR3 loop spans 15 amino acids. The CDR3 DNA reads as TGTGCCAGCAGCTATGGGGGACGGAAGAACACTGAAGCTTTCTTT. Translating gives CASSYGGRKNTEAFF.